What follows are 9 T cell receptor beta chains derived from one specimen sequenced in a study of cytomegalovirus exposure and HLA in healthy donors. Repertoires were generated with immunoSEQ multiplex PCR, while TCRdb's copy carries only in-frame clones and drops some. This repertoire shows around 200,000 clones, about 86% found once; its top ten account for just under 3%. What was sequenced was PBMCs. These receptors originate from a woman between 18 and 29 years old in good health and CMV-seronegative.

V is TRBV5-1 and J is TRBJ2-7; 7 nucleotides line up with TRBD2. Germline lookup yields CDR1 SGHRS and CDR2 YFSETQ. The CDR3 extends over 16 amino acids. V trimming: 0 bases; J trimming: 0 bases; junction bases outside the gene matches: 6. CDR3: CASSLEPSGNSYEQYF. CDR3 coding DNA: TGCGCCAGCAGCTTGGAGCCTAGCGGCAACTCCTACGAGCAGTACTTC.

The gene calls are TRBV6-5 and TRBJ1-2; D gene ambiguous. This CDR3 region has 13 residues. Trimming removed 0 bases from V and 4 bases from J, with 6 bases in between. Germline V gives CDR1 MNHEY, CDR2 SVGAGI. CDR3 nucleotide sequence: TGTGCCAGCAGTTACTCGAACACCTATGGCTACACCTTC. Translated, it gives CASSYSNTYGYTF.

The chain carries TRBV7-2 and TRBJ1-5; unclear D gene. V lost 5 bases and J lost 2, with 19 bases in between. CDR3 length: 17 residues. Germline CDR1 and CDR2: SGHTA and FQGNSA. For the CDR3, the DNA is TGTGCCAGCAGCCCCCCGGGGAAGGGAGAGGGCAATCAGCCCCAGCATTTT. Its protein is CASSPPGKGEGNQPQHF. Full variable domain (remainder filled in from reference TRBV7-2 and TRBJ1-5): GAGVSQSPSNKVTEKGKDVELRCDPISGHTALYWYRQSLGQGLEFLIYFQGNSAPDKSGLPSDRFSAERTGGSVSTLTIQRTQQEDSAVYLCASSPPGKGEGNQPQHFGDGTRLSIL.

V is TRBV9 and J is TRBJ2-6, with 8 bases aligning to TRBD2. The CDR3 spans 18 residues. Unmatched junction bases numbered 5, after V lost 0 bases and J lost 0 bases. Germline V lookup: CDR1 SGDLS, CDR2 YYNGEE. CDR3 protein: CASSVEGGRPSGANVLTF. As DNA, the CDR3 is TGTGCCAGCAGCGTAGAAGGCGGGAGGCCCTCTGGGGCCAACGTCCTGACTTTC.

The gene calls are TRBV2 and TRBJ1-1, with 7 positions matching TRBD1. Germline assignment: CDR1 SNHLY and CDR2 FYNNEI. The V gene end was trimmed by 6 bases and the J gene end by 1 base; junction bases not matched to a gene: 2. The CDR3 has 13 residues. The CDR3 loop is CASRRTGNTEAFF. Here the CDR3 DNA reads TGTGCCAGCAGGCGGACAGGGAACACTGAAGCTTTCTTT.

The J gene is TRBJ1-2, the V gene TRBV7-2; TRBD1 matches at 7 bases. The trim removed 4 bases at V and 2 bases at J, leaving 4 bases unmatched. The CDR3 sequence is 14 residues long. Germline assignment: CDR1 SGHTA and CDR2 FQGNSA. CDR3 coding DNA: TGTGCCAGCAGCTGGGGGGACAGCAACTATGGCTACACCTTC. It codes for CASSWGDSNYGYTF.

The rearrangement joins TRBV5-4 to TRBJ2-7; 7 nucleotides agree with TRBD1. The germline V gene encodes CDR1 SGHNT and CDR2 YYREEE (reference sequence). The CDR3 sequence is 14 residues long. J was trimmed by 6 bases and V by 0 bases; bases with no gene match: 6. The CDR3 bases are TGTGCCAGCAGCTTGGAACAGGGGATCGGCGAGCAGTACTTC. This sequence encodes CASSLEQGIGEQYF. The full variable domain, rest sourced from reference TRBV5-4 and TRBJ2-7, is ETGVTQSPTHLIKTRGQQVTLRCSSQSGHNTVSWYQQALGQGPQFIFQYYREEENGRGNFPPRFSGLQFPNYSSELNVNALELDDSALYLCASSLEQGIGEQYFGPGTRLTVT.

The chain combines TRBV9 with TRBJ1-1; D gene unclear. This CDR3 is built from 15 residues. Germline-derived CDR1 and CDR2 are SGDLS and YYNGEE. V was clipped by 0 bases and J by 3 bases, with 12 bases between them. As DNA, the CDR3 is TGTGCCAGCAGCGTAGGTAGAGGGCCGGACACTGAAGCTTTCTTT. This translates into CASSVGRGPDTEAFF.

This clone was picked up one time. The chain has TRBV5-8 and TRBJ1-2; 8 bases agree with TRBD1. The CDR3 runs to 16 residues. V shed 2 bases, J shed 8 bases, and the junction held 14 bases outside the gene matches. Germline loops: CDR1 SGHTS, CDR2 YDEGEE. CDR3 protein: CASSLSFYAGGLGYTF. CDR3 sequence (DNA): TGTGCCAGCAGCTTAAGTTTCTACGCAGGGGGCTTGGGCTACACCTTC.